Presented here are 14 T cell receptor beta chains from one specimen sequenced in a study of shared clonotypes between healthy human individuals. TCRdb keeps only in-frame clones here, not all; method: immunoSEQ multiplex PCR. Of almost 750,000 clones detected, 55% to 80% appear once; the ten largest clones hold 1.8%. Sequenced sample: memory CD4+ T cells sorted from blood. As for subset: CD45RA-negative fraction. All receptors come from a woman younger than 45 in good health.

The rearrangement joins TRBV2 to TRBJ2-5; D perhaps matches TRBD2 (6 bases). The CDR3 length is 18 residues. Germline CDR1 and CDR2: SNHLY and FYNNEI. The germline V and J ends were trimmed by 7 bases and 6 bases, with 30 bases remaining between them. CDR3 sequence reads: CASKTRLGALEGLKTQYF. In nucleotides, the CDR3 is TGTGCCAGCAAAACTCGACTAGGGGCCTTGGAGGGCCTGAAGACCCAGTACTTC.

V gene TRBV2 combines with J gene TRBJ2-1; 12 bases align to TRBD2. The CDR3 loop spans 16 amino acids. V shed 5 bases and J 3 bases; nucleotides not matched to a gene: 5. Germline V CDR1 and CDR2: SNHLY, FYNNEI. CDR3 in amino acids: CASSRTSGAFYNEQFF. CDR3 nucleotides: TGTGCCAGCAGTCGGACTAGCGGGGCCTTCTACAATGAGCAGTTCTTC.

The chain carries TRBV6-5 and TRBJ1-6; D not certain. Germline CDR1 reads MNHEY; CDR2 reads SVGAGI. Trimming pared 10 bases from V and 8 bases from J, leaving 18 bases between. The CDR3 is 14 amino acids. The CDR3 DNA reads TGTGCCATCAGGCGGGGTGGCGATGATTCACCCCTCCACTTT. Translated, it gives CAIRRGGDDSPLHF.

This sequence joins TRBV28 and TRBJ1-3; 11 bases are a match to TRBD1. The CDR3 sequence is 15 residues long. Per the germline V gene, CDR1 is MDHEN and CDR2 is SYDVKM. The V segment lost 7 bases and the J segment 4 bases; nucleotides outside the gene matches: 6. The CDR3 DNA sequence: TGTGCCAGCACTCGGACAGGGGGCGCAGGAAACACCATATATTTT. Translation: CASTRTGGAGNTIYF.

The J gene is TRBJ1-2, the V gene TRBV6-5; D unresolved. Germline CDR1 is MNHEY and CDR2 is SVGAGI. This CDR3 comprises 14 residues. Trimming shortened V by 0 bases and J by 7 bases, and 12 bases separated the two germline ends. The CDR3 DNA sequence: TGTGCCAGCAGTTACTCGGCAGGTCGGCGTGGCTACACCTTC. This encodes CASSYSAGRRGYTF.

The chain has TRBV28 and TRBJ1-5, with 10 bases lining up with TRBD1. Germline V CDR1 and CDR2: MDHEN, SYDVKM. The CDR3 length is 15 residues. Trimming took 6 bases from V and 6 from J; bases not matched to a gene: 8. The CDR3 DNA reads TGTGCCAGCAGACCCGACAGGGGGCCGGTTCAGCCCCAGCATTTT. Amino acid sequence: CASRPDRGPVQPQHF.

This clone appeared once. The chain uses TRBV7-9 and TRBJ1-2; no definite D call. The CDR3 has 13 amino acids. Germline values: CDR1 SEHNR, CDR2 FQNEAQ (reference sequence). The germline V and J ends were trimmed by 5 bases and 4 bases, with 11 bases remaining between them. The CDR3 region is CASSPRAPYGYTF. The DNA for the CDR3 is TGTGCCAGCAGCCCTCGGGCCCCCTATGGCTACACCTTC.

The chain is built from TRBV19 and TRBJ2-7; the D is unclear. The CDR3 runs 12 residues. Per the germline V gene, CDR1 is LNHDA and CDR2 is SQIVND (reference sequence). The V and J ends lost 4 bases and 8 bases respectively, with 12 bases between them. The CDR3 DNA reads TGTGCCAGTAGTAATTTAGGATGGCAGCAGTACTTC. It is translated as CASSNLGWQQYF.

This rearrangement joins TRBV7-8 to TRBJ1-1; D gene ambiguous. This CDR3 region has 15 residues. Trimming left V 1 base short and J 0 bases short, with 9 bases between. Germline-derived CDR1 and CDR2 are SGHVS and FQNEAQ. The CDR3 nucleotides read TGTGCCAGCAGCTTAGAAGTTTGGGTGAACACTGAAGCTTTCTTT. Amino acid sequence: CASSLEVWVNTEAFF.

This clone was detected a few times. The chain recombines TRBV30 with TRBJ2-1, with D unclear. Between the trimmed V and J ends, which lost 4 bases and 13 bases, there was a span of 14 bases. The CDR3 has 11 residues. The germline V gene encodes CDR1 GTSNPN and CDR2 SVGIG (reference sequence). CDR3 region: CAWTSGQVQFF. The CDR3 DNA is TGTGCCTGGACCTCCGGTCAGGTACAGTTCTTC.

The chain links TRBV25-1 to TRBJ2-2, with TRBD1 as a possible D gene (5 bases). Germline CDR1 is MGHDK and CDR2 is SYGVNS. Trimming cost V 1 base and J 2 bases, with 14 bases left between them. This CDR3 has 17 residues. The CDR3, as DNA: TGTGCCAGCAGTGAATCTCAGGGTACTTTAAACACCGGGGAGCTGTTTTTT. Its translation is CASSESQGTLNTGELFF.

The CDR3 DNA reads as TGCGCCAGCAGCTTGGGACCGTCCGCTAGCGGGAGGGCCAACGAGCAGTACTTC. Its translation: CASSLGPSASGRANEQYF. The chain is built from TRBV5-1 and TRBJ2-7; 12 positions match TRBD2. V lost 0 bases to trimming and J lost 5 bases; unmatched junction nucleotides: 12. The CDR3 has 18 residues. Germline V lookup: CDR1 SGHRS, CDR2 YFSETQ.

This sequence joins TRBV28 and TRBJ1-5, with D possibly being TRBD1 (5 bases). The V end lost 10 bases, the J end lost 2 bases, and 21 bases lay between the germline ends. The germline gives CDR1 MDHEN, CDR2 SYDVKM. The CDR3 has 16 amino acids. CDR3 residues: CAILQGVGAGNQPQHF. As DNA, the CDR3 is TGTGCCATCCTCCAGGGAGTAGGGGCAGGCAATCAGCCCCAGCATTTT.

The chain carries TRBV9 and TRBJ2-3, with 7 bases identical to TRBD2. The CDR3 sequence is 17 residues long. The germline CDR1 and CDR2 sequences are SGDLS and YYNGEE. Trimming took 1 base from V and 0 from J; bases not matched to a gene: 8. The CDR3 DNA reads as TGTGCCAGCAGCGTATGGGGTAGCGGGCGAAGCACAGATACGCAGTATTTT. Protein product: CASSVWGSGRSTDTQYF.